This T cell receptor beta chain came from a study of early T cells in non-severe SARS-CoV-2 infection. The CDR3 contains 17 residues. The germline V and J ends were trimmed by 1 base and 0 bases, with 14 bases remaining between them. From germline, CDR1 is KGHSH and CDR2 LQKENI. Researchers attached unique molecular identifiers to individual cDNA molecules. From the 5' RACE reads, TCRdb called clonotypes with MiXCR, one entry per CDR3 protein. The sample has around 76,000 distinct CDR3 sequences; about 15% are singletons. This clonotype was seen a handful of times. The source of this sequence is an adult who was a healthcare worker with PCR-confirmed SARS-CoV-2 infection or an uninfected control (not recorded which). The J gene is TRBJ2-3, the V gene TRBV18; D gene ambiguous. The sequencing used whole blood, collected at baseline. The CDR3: CASSPRPKASSTDTQYF. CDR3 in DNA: TGTGCCAGCTCACCACGGCCTAAAGCGTCTAGCACAGATACGCAGTATTTT. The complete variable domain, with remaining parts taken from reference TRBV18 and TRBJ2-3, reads NAGVMQNPRHLVRRRGQEARLRCSPMKGHSHVYWYRQLPEEGLKFMVYLQKENIIDESGMPKERFSAEFPKEGPSILRIQQVVRGDSAAYFCASSPRPKASSTDTQYFGPGTRLTVL.